This entry describes one T cell receptor beta chain. Its antigen is unknown. Sequencing was performed with immunoSEQ multiplex PCR; in TCRdb, only in-frame clones are kept and a portion is missing. The sample contains some 200,000 clones, about 89% of which appear only once. The record originates from a study of T cell responses to AZD1222 COVID-19 vaccine. V lost 3 bases and J lost 4; bases outside the gene matches: 2. Per the germline V gene, CDR1 is SGDLS and CDR2 is YYNGEE. The CDR3 runs to 13 residues. Study conclusions and caveats: With two AZD1222 doses given, Spike-specific TCR breadth and depth both rose. Just a handful of AZD1222 recipients were seropositive at baseline.

Pooled in the analysis were second doses at about 4 or about 12 weeks. The sample consisted of peripheral blood, taken 28 days after the second AZD1222 dose. The chain joins TRBV9 to TRBJ1-2, with 8 nucleotides matching TRBD1. The TCR originated in an adult who received the AZD1222 COVID-19 vaccine. CDR3 in amino acids: CASSARGPYGYTF. CDR3 coding DNA: TGTGCCAGCAGCGCCAGGGGGCCCTATGGCTACACCTTC.